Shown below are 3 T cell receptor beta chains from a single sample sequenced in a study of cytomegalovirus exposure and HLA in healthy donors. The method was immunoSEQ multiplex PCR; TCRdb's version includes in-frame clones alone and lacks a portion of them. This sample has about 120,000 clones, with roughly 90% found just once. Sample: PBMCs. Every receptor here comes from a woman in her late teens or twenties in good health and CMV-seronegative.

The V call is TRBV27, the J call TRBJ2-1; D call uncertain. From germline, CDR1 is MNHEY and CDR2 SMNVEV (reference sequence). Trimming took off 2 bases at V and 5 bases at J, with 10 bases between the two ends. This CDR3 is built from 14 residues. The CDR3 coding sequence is TGTGCCAGCAGTTTAGGTGGGCTGCACAATGAGCAGTTCTTC. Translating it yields CASSLGGLHNEQFF.

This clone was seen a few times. In DNA, the CDR3 is TGTGCCAGCAGTTTATCCGGCGACTCCAGACGATACTATGGCTACACCTTC. Translation gives CASSLSGDSRRYYGYTF. The chain joins TRBV27 to TRBJ1-2; D gene uncertain. The V end lost 0 bases, the J end lost 3 bases, and 17 bases lay between the germline ends. CDR3 length equals 17 residues. The germline V gene encodes CDR1 MNHEY and CDR2 SMNVEV (reference sequence).

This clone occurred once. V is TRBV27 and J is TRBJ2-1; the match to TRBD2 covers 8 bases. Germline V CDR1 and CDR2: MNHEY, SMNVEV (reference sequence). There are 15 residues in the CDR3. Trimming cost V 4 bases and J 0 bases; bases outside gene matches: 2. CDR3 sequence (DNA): TGTGCCAGCAGTTCAGCGGGAGCCTCCTACAATGAGCAGTTCTTC. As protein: CASSSAGASYNEQFF.